The rows below give T cell receptor beta chains drawn from one sample of a study of T cell changes during pregnancy in multiple sclerosis. Some clones are missing from TCRdb's copy, which holds only in-frame ones; the method was immunoSEQ multiplex PCR. The sample carries approximately 82,000 clones, around nine tenths recorded once. The starting material was CD4+ T cells from peripheral blood mononuclear cells, obtained in the second trimester of pregnancy. The source of these receptors is a female donor with multiple sclerosis, enrolled in a pregnancy study. Both conserved end residues are part of each CDR3.

TRBV19	TRBJ2-7	CAGVDRGDEQYF
TRBV9	TRBJ2-7	CASSPGTSGYYSYEQYF
TRBV5-4	TRBJ1-1	CASSEKTRFSTEAFF
TRBV7-2	TRBJ2-6	CASSSRQGSWSSGANVLTF
TRBV7-9	TRBJ1-3	CASSLSSRGSGNTIYF
TRBV29-1	TRBJ1-2	CSVGREGTSEWYGYTF
TRBV9	TRBJ1-3	CASSDSFGNTIYF
TRBV18	TRBJ2-5	CASSATEQETQYF
TRBV13	TRBJ2-5	CASSSSASEERRTQYF
TRBV2	TRBJ2-7	CASSDGSWATPAYEQYF
TRBV6-5	TRBJ2-7	CASSLDRNYEQYF
TRBV6-6	TRBJ1-1	CATRGTANTEAFF
TRBV6-1	TRBJ1-5	CASSGDTGGRQPQHF
TRBV10-3	TRBJ1-2	CAISDGQGPNYGYTF
TRBV10-3	TRBJ2-3	CAINPGGTTDTQYF
TRBV18	TRBJ1-3	CASSPTASPSGNTIYF
TRBV5-5	TRBJ2-7	CASSLGQGIYEQYF
TRBV28	TRBJ1-4	CASSLPGTGHEKLFF
TRBV7-6	TRBJ1-2	CASSEGANYGYTF
TRBV5-1	TRBJ1-1	CASSLSHDKIAEAFF
TRBV28	TRBJ1-1	CASSSPLTDPMNTEAFF
TRBV29-1	TRBJ2-3	CSVDARLAGSTDTQYF
TRBV10-3	TRBJ2-3	CAISEWAGGPDTQYF
TRBV5-4	TRBJ2-2	CASSLLGANTGELFF
TRBV19	TRBJ2-7	CASSIVEAPYEQYF
TRBV4-1	TRBJ2-7	CASSLRTSGPYEQYF
TRBV19	TRBJ1-2	CASSRSTWETNYGYTF
TRBV4-1	TRBJ2-4	CASSQDKGLIQYF
TRBV7-2	TRBJ2-3	CASSLVAGTTDTQYF
TRBV18	TRBJ2-1	CASSPSRYNEQFF
TRBV11-3	TRBJ1-2	CASSLEGRGGSYGYTF
TRBV19	TRBJ1-4	CASRPDRVYTNEKLFF
TRBV5-1	TRBJ1-4	CASSLQGFGNEKLFF
TRBV7-3	TRBJ2-5	CASSLRAGGPPETQYF
TRBV6-6	TRBJ1-1	CASSRDREAEAFF
TRBV25-1	TRBJ1-1	CASSKTGHEAFF
TRBV6-1	TRBJ2-2	CASSEGTRGGELFF
TRBV19	TRBJ2-7	CASSSPGGTSSYEQYF
TRBV5-1	TRBJ2-7	CASSWGTSGLRSSYEQYF
TRBV30	TRBJ1-5	CAWATGRDQPQHF
TRBV4-3	TRBJ2-5	CASSQTGLAVQETQYF
TRBV29-1	TRBJ1-1	CSARGGANTEAFF
TRBV5-1	TRBJ2-7	CASSPVSGRSSYEQYF
TRBV28	TRBJ1-5	CASSLEGRGKGAQHF
TRBV27	TRBJ1-2	CASSAPGQGNYGYTF
TRBV4-1	TRBJ1-5	CASSQDRRGRSNQPQHF
TRBV7-2	TRBJ2-1	CASSLGGKFPSSSYNEQFF
TRBV19	TRBJ1-5	CASSIGRGPNQPQHF
TRBV4-1	TRBJ1-4	CASSQRDRPNEKLFF
TRBV30	TRBJ2-6	CAWERDPISGANVLTF
TRBV7-2	TRBJ2-7	CASSLAAAGRAYEQYF
TRBV9	TRBJ2-1	CASSVEGLGYNEQFF
TRBV14	TRBJ2-3	CASSHRGGTTDTQYF
TRBV5-6	TRBJ1-2	CASSAETGRYFGYTF
TRBV9	TRBJ2-1	CASSAGQGVYNEQFF
TRBV10-1	TRBJ2-5	CASSVGRTGETQYF
TRBV5-1	TRBJ1-3	CASSPGQISGNTIYF
TRBV25-1	TRBJ2-3	CASSEYVTGLSTDTQYF
TRBV9	TRBJ2-1	CASSVGLATSDEQFF